Below, 20 T cell receptor beta chains from the same sample are listed, as sequenced in a study of cytomegalovirus exposure and HLA in healthy donors. This table comes from immunoSEQ multiplex PCR, and its TCRdb copy is limited to in-frame clones, with some not included. Of about 250,000 clones listed, more than 75% are singletons. The sequenced material came from PBMCs. These receptors were collected from a man between 18 and 35 years old in good health and CMV-seronegative.

V is TRBV7-2 and J is TRBJ2-5; TRBD2 matches at 10 bases. J gave up 2 bases and V 5 bases, and 8 bases lay outside the gene matches. The CDR3 covers 16 residues. From germline, CDR1 is SGHTA and CDR2 FQGNSA. The CDR3 protein is CASSHRTSGVQETQYF. The DNA of the CDR3 is TGTGCCAGCAGCCACCGGACTAGCGGAGTACAAGAGACCCAGTACTTC.

This chain connects TRBV7-6 to TRBJ2-7; TRBD2 matches 8 bases. The V gene's germline CDR1 is SGHVS and CDR2 FNYEAQ. Trimming took 5 bases from V and 6 from J; bases not matched to a gene: 6. This CDR3 comprises 13 residues. CDR3 nucleotides: TGTGCCAGCAGCGTCACTAGCGGTCGCGAGCAGTACTTC. Protein: CASSVTSGREQYF. Combining the CDR3 with reference TRBV7-6 and TRBJ2-7 gives the whole variable domain GAGVSQSPRYKVTKRGQDVALRCDPISGHVSLYWYRQALGQGPEFLTYFNYEAQQDKSGLPNDRFSAERPEGSISTLTIQRTEQRDSAMYRCASSVTSGREQYFGPGTRLTVT.

This chain connects TRBV4-3 to TRBJ2-7; 9 bases align to TRBD2. After removal of 0 bases from V and 4 bases from J, the junction contained 7 bases not matched to a gene. The CDR3 has 16 amino acids. Looked up from germline, CDR1 is LGHNA and CDR2 is YSLEER. CDR3 coding DNA: TGCGCCAGCAGCCAAGACGCGGATAGCGGGAGTTACGAGCAGTACTTC. The encoded protein is CASSQDADSGSYEQYF.

This chain links TRBV7-3 with TRBJ2-5; 7 bases align to TRBD2. CDR1 and CDR2 (germline): SGHTA, FQGTGA. The CDR3 contains 15 residues. The ends lost 1 base at V and 5 bases at J; junction bases unmatched: 7. This CDR3 is CASSLNAGDGETQYF. CDR3 nucleotide sequence: TGTGCCAGCAGCTTAAATGCGGGAGATGGGGAGACCCAGTACTTC.

V and J are TRBV5-6 and TRBJ1-3; 9 positions match TRBD1. With 7 bases clipped from V and 1 base from J, the junction kept 6 bases outside the gene matches. Germline CDR1 is SGHDT and CDR2 is YYEEEE. CDR3 length: 15 amino acids. CDR3 loop: CASGRTGDSGNTIYF. CDR3 nucleotides: TGTGCCAGCGGCAGGACAGGGGATTCTGGAAACACCATATATTTT. Using reference TRBV5-6 and TRBJ1-3 for the parts outside the CDR3, the full variable domain is DAGVTQSPTHLIKTRGQQVTLRCSPKSGHDTVSWYQQALGQGPQFIFQYYEEEERQRGNFPDRFSGHQFPNYSSELNVNALLLGDSALYLCASGRTGDSGNTIYFGEGSWLTVV.

The chain has TRBV2 and TRBJ2-1, with 15 bases matching TRBD2. V lost 7 bases and J lost 5; bases outside the gene matches: 3. Germline values: CDR1 SNHLY, CDR2 FYNNEI. The CDR3 covers 15 residues. CDR3 in amino acids: CASTGLAGGDNEQFF. CDR3 DNA: TGTGCCAGCACAGGACTAGCGGGGGGGGACAATGAGCAGTTCTTC.

This chain joins TRBV27 and TRBJ2-5, with 7 bases aligning to TRBD1. Germline CDR1 reads MNHEY; CDR2 reads SMNVEV (reference sequence). CDR3 size: 15 residues. Trimming at V came to 5 bases and at J to 4 bases, leaving 10 bases not matched to a gene. DNA for the CDR3: TGTGCCAGCAGTCCCCTCTTGACAGGGTCAGAGACCCAGTACTTC. Translating it yields CASSPLLTGSETQYF.

J is TRBJ2-7 and V is TRBV15; D remains unclear. The CDR3 length is 14 residues. Trimming cost V 1 base and J 3 bases, with 10 bases left between them. Germline V gives CDR1 LNHNV, CDR2 YYDKDF (reference sequence). The CDR3 DNA sequence: TGTGCCACCAGCAGAGGTCGGAGCCGCTACGAGCAGTACTTC. Translating it yields CATSRGRSRYEQYF.

This rearrangement joins TRBV15 to TRBJ2-1; 7 nucleotides line up with TRBD2. V lost 0 bases, J lost 10 bases, and 12 bases stayed unmatched. The CDR3 is made up of 16 amino acids. Germline-derived CDR1 and CDR2 are LNHNV and YYDKDF (reference sequence). DNA for the CDR3: TGTGCCACCAGCAGAGATCTTTCTAGAGCGGGACGGGAGCAGTTCTTC. Translating gives CATSRDLSRAGREQFF.

This clone has just a few counts. This chain connects TRBV29-1 to TRBJ2-1; 7 nucleotides line up with TRBD1. V lost 6 bases, J lost 6 bases, and 14 bases stayed unmatched. There are 15 residues in the CDR3. The V gene's germline CDR1 is SQVTM and CDR2 ANQGSEA. CDR3 sequence reads: CSVLSSGGLGNEQFF. The CDR3 coding sequence is TGCAGCGTACTGTCTTCAGGGGGTCTTGGCAATGAGCAGTTCTTC.

V is TRBV7-3 and J is TRBJ2-1; 9 nucleotides match TRBD2. Per germline, CDR1 SGHTA and CDR2 FQGTGA. The V and J ends lost 1 base and 7 bases, in that order; junction bases with no gene match: 2. CDR3 length: 14 amino acids. The DNA of the CDR3 is TGTGCCAGCAGCTTAATGGGACTAGCTAATGAGCAGTTCTTC. Protein sequence: CASSLMGLANEQFF. The variable domain in full, with the rest retrieved from reference TRBV7-3 and TRBJ2-1, is GAGVSQTPSNKVTEKGKYVELRCDPISGHTALYWYRQSLGQGPEFLIYFQGTGAADDSGLPNDRFFAVRPEGSVSTLKIQRTERGDSAVYLCASSLMGLANEQFFGPGTRLTVL.

This rearrangement joins TRBV5-4 to TRBJ1-2; D possibly corresponds to TRBD1 (6 bases). This CDR3 is built from 15 residues. Germline CDR1 SGHNT, CDR2 YYREEE (reference sequence). The ends were cut back, 1 base at V and 5 bases at J, with 15 bases in the middle. This CDR3 reads CASSLLEQGLYGYTF. In nucleotides, the CDR3 is TGTGCCAGCAGCTTGCTTGAACAGGGCCTTTATGGCTACACCTTC. The full variable domain, in which reference TRBV5-4 and TRBJ1-2 provide the parts outside the CDR3, is ETGVTQSPTHLIKTRGQQVTLRCSSQSGHNTVSWYQQALGQGPQFIFQYYREEENGRGNFPPRFSGLQFPNYSSELNVNALELDDSALYLCASSLLEQGLYGYTFGSGTRLTVV.

The V and J genes are TRBV5-6 and TRBJ2-7; possibly TRBD2 for D (5 bases). The CDR3 contains 15 residues. Germline assignment: CDR1 SGHDT and CDR2 YYEEEE. The ends were cut back, 1 base at V and 2 bases at J, with 13 bases in the middle. CDR3 bases: TGTGCCAGCAGCTTGAGGTGGGAGTTTCCCTACGAGCAGTACTTC. This translates into CASSLRWEFPYEQYF.

This clone was counted ten times or more. The chain employs TRBV5-1 and TRBJ1-3; D perhaps matches TRBD1 (6 bases). This CDR3 is built from 16 residues. V lost 2 bases to trimming and J lost 0 bases, with 12 bases between them. Germline V lookup: CDR1 SGHRS, CDR2 YFSETQ. CDR3 DNA sequence: TGCGCCAGCAGCTTAGGGGGAGACGGCTCTGGAAACACCATATATTTT. Translating gives CASSLGGDGSGNTIYF.

The J gene is TRBJ2-3, the V gene TRBV7-6; 10 bases fit TRBD1. Trimming at V came to 5 bases and at J to 5 bases, leaving 13 bases not matched to a gene. There are 17 residues in the CDR3. Germline V gene lookup returns CDR1 SGHVS and CDR2 FNYEAQ. Here the CDR3 DNA reads TGTGCCAGCAGCCCCCGGATGGGACAGGGGTTTGGAGATACGCAGTATTTT. Protein: CASSPRMGQGFGDTQYF.

This rearrangement joins TRBV29-1 to TRBJ2-3, with 7 bases fitting TRBD2. This CDR3 has 13 amino acids. CDR1 is SQVTM, CDR2 ANQGSEA, per germline. V lost 7 bases to trimming and J lost 6 bases; unmatched junction nucleotides: 10. CDR3 nucleotide sequence: TGCAGCGCCGGGGCGGGAGTTAGGGATACGCAGTATTTT. It specifies CSAGAGVRDTQYF.

This chain connects TRBV7-9 to TRBJ2-7, with a tentative D call TRBD1 (5 bases). The CDR3 is 13 amino acids. Germline-derived CDR1 and CDR2 are SEHNR and FQNEAQ (reference sequence). V lost 5 bases and J lost 4, with 12 bases in between. CDR3 sequence (DNA): TGTGCCAGCAGCCTAAACGACAGATACGAGCAGTACTTC. Its protein is CASSLNDRYEQYF.

The chain recombines TRBV28 with TRBJ2-1; 8 bases align to TRBD1. The CDR3 is made up of 15 amino acids. CDR1 MDHEN and CDR2 SYDVKM come from the germline V gene. The ends lost 4 bases at V and 10 bases at J; junction bases unmatched: 12. CDR3 nucleotide sequence: TGTGCCAGCAGTTCCCGGGACAGGAGGGCGAGGGAGCAGTTCTTC. This codes for CASSSRDRRAREQFF.

This chain joins TRBV27 and TRBJ2-1; 7 positions agree with TRBD2. Trimming cost V 4 bases and J 2 bases; bases outside gene matches: 8. CDR3 length: 16 residues. In germline, CDR1 is MNHEY, CDR2 SMNVEV (reference sequence). In DNA form, the CDR3 reads TGTGCCAGCAGTTCCTCGGCGGGGGAAACCTACAATGAGCAGTTCTTC. This codes for CASSSSAGETYNEQFF.

V gene TRBV5-1 combines with J gene TRBJ2-2, with 7 bases aligning to TRBD2. V lost 0 bases, J lost 1 base, and 6 bases stayed unmatched. There are 17 residues in the CDR3. Germline assignment: CDR1 SGHRS and CDR2 YFSETQ. CDR3 in amino acids: CASSLGTRGGNTGELFF. The CDR3, as DNA: TGCGCCAGCAGCTTGGGGACCCGCGGGGGGAACACCGGGGAGCTGTTTTTT.